The 3 T cell receptor beta chains below all came from one sample that was sequenced in a study of T cells expressing NK-cell markers. TCRdb reprocessed the 5' RACE reads and reports one entry per CDR3 protein, with no DNA. The clone table shows hundreds of thousands of distinct CDR3 sequences, with the ten largest holding around 4%. The sequenced material came from blood T cells: a sorted CD56 or NKG2C T cell subset, CD4+ or CD8+ T cells, or bulk PBMC T cells (not recorded which). The receptor set was obtained from a man in his late teens or twenties in good health.

The rearrangement links TRBV12-3 or TRBV12-4 to TRBJ2-7; TCRdb's D call of TRBD2 is untestable without DNA. The CDR3 extends over 13 amino acids. The CDR3 here is CASRNPSGREQYF.

The V gene is TRBV6-1, the J gene TRBJ2-1; absent DNA, TCRdb's TRBD1 call cannot be checked. The CDR3 loop spans 14 amino acids. CDR1 MNHNS and CDR2 SASEGT come from the germline V gene. The chain's CDR3 is CASKIRGPGNEQFF.

The chain couples TRBV5-1 to TRBJ1-2; the D call from TCRdb, TRBD1, cannot be confirmed without DNA. The length of the CDR3 is 14 residues. The germline gives CDR1 SGHRS, CDR2 YFSETQ. This chain's CDR3 is CASSSGQASYGYTF. The complete variable domain, with remaining parts taken from reference TRBV5-1 and TRBJ1-2, reads KAGVTQTPRYLIKTRGQQVTLSCSPISGHRSVSWYQQTPGQGLQFLFEYFSETQRNKGNFPGRFSGRQFSNSRSEMNVSTLELGDSALYLCASSSGQASYGYTFGSGTRLTVV.